This TCR beta chain was obtained from a study of T cell repertoires in cytomegalovirus infection. Concerning this clonotype itself: Its antigen is unidentified.

TCRdb reprocessed the reads with MiXCR, giving one entry per CDR3 protein. Of 640,000 or so distinct CDR3 sequences in the sample, approximately 33% were seen once. Germline CDR1 reads MDHEN; CDR2 reads SYDVKM. The CDR3 length is 11 residues. Trimming stripped 4 bases from V and 4 bases from J, with 4 bases between. Sequencing was performed on cultured PBMCs, taken from culture after CMV antigen stimulation. The TCR comes from a human donor in good health (CMV status not recorded). Some clones in this sample may be carry-over from other donors' samples. This chain joins TRBV28 and TRBJ1-1; D call uncertain. CDR3 protein: CASSWFTEAFF. CDR3 in DNA: TGTGCCAGCAGTTGGTTCACTGAAGCTTTCTTT.